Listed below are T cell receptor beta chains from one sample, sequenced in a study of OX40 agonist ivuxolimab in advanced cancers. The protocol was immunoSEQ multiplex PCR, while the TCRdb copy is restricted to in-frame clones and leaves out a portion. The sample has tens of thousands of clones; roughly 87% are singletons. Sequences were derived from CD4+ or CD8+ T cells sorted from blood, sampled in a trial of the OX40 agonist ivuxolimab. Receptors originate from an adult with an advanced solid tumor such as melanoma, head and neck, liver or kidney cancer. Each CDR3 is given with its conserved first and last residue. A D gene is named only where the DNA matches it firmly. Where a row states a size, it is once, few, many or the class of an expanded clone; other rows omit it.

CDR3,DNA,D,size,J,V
CASSIGGVSTDTQYF,TGTGCCAGCAGCATCGGCGGGGTAAGCACAGATACGCAGTATTTT,.,.,TRBJ2-3,TRBV7-2
CASSQGLRENTEAFF,TGTGCCAGCTCCCAGGGGCTCCGAGAGAACACTGAAGCTTTCTTT,.,.,TRBJ1-1,TRBV18
CASRSPGVYEQYF,TGTGCCAGCAGATCCCCTGGGGTTTACGAGCAGTACTTC,.,.,TRBJ2-7,TRBV6-5
CASSRTGAGNTIYF,TGTGCCAGCAGTCGGACAGGGGCTGGAAACACCATATATTTT,TRBD1,.,TRBJ1-3,TRBV5-4
CASSVTGNTEAFF,TGTGCCAGCAGCGTAACAGGGAACACTGAAGCTTTCTTT,.,.,TRBJ1-1,TRBV9
CATQSWGAGMETQYF,TGTGCCACCCAATCATGGGGAGCGGGGATGGAGACCCAGTACTTC,TRBD2,.,TRBJ2-5,TRBV27
CASSLVAGGGGELFF,TGTGCCAGCAGCTTGGTGGCAGGGGGAGGCGGGGAGCTGTTTTTT,.,.,TRBJ2-2,TRBV5-4
CASSPRDEFGAFF,TGTGCCAGCTCACCCCGGGACGAGTTCGGCGCTTTCTTT,.,.,TRBJ1-1,TRBV18
CASSWTGGQNTEAFF,TGTGCCAGCAGCTGGACAGGGGGCCAGAACACTGAAGCTTTCTTT,TRBD1,.,TRBJ1-1,TRBV5-5
CASSLGVQQETQYF,TGTGCCAGCAGCTTAGGGGTGCAGCAAGAGACCCAGTACTTC,.,.,TRBJ2-5,TRBV13
CASSEWGGYGNTIYF,TGTGCCAGCAGTGAATGGGGGGGTTATGGAAACACCATATATTTT,.,.,TRBJ1-3,TRBV27
CASRENPLRGTQYF,TGTGCCAGTAGGGAGAACCCACTAAGGGGGACCCAGTACTTC,.,.,TRBJ2-5,TRBV19
CASSYDDDREISEAFF,TGTGCCAGCAGCTATGACGACGACAGGGAAATTTCTGAAGCTTTCTTT,TRBD1,.,TRBJ1-1,TRBV5-5
CASSSELSGNTIYF,TGTGCCAGCAGCTCAGAATTAAGTGGAAACACCATATATTTT,.,.,TRBJ1-3,TRBV7-8
CASSQRGVSGNTIYF,TGTGCCAGCTCACAGCGGGGCGTCTCTGGAAACACCATATATTTT,.,.,TRBJ1-3,TRBV18
CASSYGQNQPQHF,TGCGCCAGCAGCTATGGACAGAATCAGCCCCAGCATTTT,.,.,TRBJ1-5,TRBV5-1
CASKKTGFETQYF,TGTGCCAGTAAGAAAACGGGGTTTGAGACCCAGTACTTC,.,.,TRBJ2-5,TRBV19
CASSEQEFSGNTIYF,TGTGCCAGCAGTGAACAGGAATTCTCTGGAAACACCATATATTTT,.,few,TRBJ1-3,TRBV2
CATRGRPQETQYF,TGTGCCACCCGAGGCCGGCCCCAAGAGACCCAGTACTTC,.,once,TRBJ2-5,TRBV6-6
CASSFRSHRAPTGANVLTF,TGTGCCAGCAGCTTCAGGTCACATCGGGCGCCCACTGGGGCCAACGTCCTGACTTTC,.,.,TRBJ2-6,TRBV11-1
CSVETGGYGYTF,TGCAGCGTTGAGACAGGGGGCTATGGCTACACCTTC,TRBD1,.,TRBJ1-2,TRBV29-1
CASSPRAGTNSGNTIYF,TGTGCCAGCAGCCCCCGGGCGGGGACGAACTCTGGAAACACCATATATTTT,.,few,TRBJ1-3,TRBV9
CASSQGGDSPLHF,TGTGCCAGCAGCCAAGGGGGGGACTCACCCCTCCACTTT,.,.,TRBJ1-6,TRBV7-9
CASSLAQGQGGRGYTF,TGCGCCAGCAGCTTGGCCCAAGGGCAGGGAGGGCGAGGCTACACCTTC,.,.,TRBJ1-2,TRBV5-1
CASSEAETAMAFF,TGTGCCAGCAGTGAAGCGGAGACGGCCATGGCTTTCTTT,.,.,TRBJ1-1,TRBV2
CASSESGRPYNEQFF,TGTGCCAGCAGTGAAAGTGGCAGGCCCTACAATGAGCAGTTCTTC,.,.,TRBJ2-1,TRBV6-1
CASSREPGLAIREQFF,TGTGCCAGCAGCCGGGAGCCGGGACTAGCTATTCGTGAGCAGTTCTTC,TRBD2,.,TRBJ2-1,TRBV4-2
CASLSRGDTQYF,TGTGCCAGCCTCAGCCGGGGAGATACGCAGTATTTT,.,.,TRBJ2-3,TRBV6-1
CASSNGGTVYNEQFF,TGTGCCAGCAGCAACGGCGGGACAGTCTACAATGAGCAGTTCTTC,.,.,TRBJ2-1,TRBV5-5
CASTLAGEGIQYF,TGTGCCAGCACCCTGGCTGGGGAGGGCATTCAGTACTTC,TRBD2,.,TRBJ2-4,TRBV5-6
CASSSLGTGAANEQFF,TGTGCCAGCAGTTCACTCGGGACAGGGGCTGCCAATGAGCAGTTCTTC,TRBD1,.,TRBJ2-1,TRBV6-5
CASRRQGQETQYF,TGTGCAAGTCGACGACAGGGCCAAGAGACCCAGTACTTC,.,.,TRBJ2-5,TRBV12-2
CASSGGQRGNQPQHF,TGTGCCAGCAGTGGCGGGCAGAGAGGGAATCAGCCCCAGCATTTT,.,.,TRBJ1-5,TRBV6-1
CASSPRLSDYEQYF,TGTGCCAGCAGCCCTCGCTTGAGCGATTACGAGCAGTACTTC,.,.,TRBJ2-7,TRBV11-2
CASSFHNQPQHF,TGTGCCAGCAGCTTCCACAATCAGCCCCAGCATTTT,.,few,TRBJ1-5,TRBV5-6
CSAGQGVYGYTF,TGCAGCGCCGGACAGGGAGTCTATGGCTACACCTTC,TRBD1,.,TRBJ1-2,TRBV29-1
CASSYAGRVGTDTQYF,TGTGCCAGCAGTTACGCGGGCAGGGTTGGCACAGATACGCAGTATTTT,.,.,TRBJ2-3,TRBV6-5
CASSLQGGNTEAFF,TGTGCCAGCAGCTTACAGGGAGGAAACACTGAAGCTTTCTTT,.,.,TRBJ1-1,TRBV7-3
CASSDPYSNQPQHF,TGTGCCAGCAGTGATCCTTATAGCAATCAGCCCCAGCATTTT,.,once,TRBJ1-5,TRBV6-5
CASSSRNTIYF,TGTGCCAGCAGTTCTAGAAACACCATATATTTT,.,.,TRBJ1-3,TRBV6-6
CASSFAGVAEQYF,TGTGCCAGCAGCTTTGCCGGGGTTGCCGAGCAGTACTTC,.,few,TRBJ2-7,TRBV7-9
CASSETWQGTNGELFF,TGTGCCAGCAGTGAAACGTGGCAGGGTACGAACGGGGAGCTGTTTTTT,.,.,TRBJ2-2,TRBV6-1
CAWSGGSYTQYF,TGTGCCTGGAGCGGGGGGTCATATACGCAGTATTTT,TRBD2,.,TRBJ2-3,TRBV30
CASSPVRVSRQPQHF,TGTGCCAGCAGCCCGGTCCGGGTATCGCGACAGCCCCAGCATTTT,.,.,TRBJ1-5,TRBV7-2
CASSLGQRPGELFF,TGCGCCAGCAGCTTGGGGCAGAGGCCCGGGGAGCTGTTTTTT,.,.,TRBJ2-2,TRBV5-1
CASSPARASRSSYNEQFF,TGTGCCAGTAGTCCAGCCAGGGCCTCACGGAGCTCCTACAATGAGCAGTTCTTC,.,once,TRBJ2-1,TRBV19
CSVGTPGGTIYF,TGCAGCGTGGGGACCCCGGGGGGGACCATATATTTT,.,.,TRBJ1-3,TRBV29-1
CASSIGSSRNEKLFF,TGTGCCAGCAGCATCGGATCATCGAGAAATGAAAAACTGTTTTTT,.,.,TRBJ1-4,TRBV5-4
CASGAGTGDLPQHF,TGTGCTAGTGGTGCCGGGACAGGGGATCTGCCCCAGCATTTT,TRBD1,.,TRBJ1-5,TRBV12-5
CASSSYPQGAGSKNIQYF,TGTGCCAGCAGCTCCTACCCACAGGGGGCTGGGTCCAAAAACATTCAGTACTTC,TRBD1,.,TRBJ2-4,TRBV11-2
CATSRPSGRGTGELFF,TGTGCCACCAGCAGACCTAGCGGGAGAGGGACCGGGGAGCTGTTTTTT,TRBD2,.,TRBJ2-2,TRBV15
CASSYSSANTEAFF,TGTGCCAGCAGTTACTCATCCGCTAACACTGAAGCTTTCTTT,.,.,TRBJ1-1,TRBV6-6
CASSQGRSGELFF,TGTGCCAGCAGCCAGGGTCGGTCCGGGGAGCTGTTTTTT,.,.,TRBJ2-2,TRBV5-6
CASSSGLAGGYNEQFF,TGTGCCAGCAGCTCCGGACTAGCGGGGGGATACAATGAGCAGTTCTTC,TRBD2,.,TRBJ2-1,TRBV7-3
CASRPGRGINEKLFF,TGTGCCAGCAGGCCCGGGCGGGGAATTAATGAAAAACTGTTTTTT,.,.,TRBJ1-4,TRBV2
CASSLDPLAKNIQYF,TGTGCCAGCAGCTTGGATCCTTTAGCCAAAAACATTCAGTACTTC,.,.,TRBJ2-4,TRBV5-4
CASSPRDIAEAFF,TGTGCCAGCAGTCCCAGGGACATTGCTGAAGCTTTCTTT,.,.,TRBJ1-1,TRBV27
CASNGAPEGETQYF,TGTGCCAGCAACGGGGCTCCCGAGGGGGAGACCCAGTACTTC,.,.,TRBJ2-5,TRBV2